The clone carrying this T cell receptor (beta chain) was seen only a few times. This sample stems from a study of blood T cells in healthy people across ages. With a J-beta primer mix and a sample-barcoded 5' primer, a second PCR ran about 7 to 11 cycles. TCRdb redid the calling of the 5' RACE reads with MiXCR, one entry per CDR3 protein. The profile shows about 970,000 distinct CDR3 sequences, roughly 51% of them singletons. Between the trimmed V and J ends, which lost 6 bases and 7 bases, there was a span of 9 bases. The CDR3 spans 12 residues. Germline V lookup: CDR1 SNHLY, CDR2 FYNNEI. Whenever a sample was processed, at least 6 million PBMCs were isolated.

The chain employs TRBV2 and TRBJ1-4; D gene unclear. This clonotype was sampled from a woman aged 55-70 years in good health. Material: blood. The CDR3 DNA sequence: TGTGCCAGCAGAAAAACTGGTGAAAAACTGTTTTTT. It is translated as CASRKTGEKLFF.